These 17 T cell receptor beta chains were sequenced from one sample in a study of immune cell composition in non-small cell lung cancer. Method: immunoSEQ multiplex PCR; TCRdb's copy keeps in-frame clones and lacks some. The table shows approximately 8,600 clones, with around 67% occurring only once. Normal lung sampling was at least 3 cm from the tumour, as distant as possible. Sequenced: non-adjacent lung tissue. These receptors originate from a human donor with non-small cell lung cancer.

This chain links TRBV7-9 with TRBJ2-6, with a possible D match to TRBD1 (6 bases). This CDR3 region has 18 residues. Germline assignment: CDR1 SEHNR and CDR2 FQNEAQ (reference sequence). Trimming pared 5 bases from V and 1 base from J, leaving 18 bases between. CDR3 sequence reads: CASSLRGRGISGANVLTF. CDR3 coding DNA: TGTGCCAGCAGCCTCCGGGGCAGGGGTATTTCTGGGGCCAACGTCCTGACTTTC.

As DNA, the CDR3 is TGTGCCAGCAGCTACACCGGGACAGGGAGGTTAGAGACCCAGTACTTC. This gives the protein CASSYTGTGRLETQYF. The rearrangement joins TRBV11-1 to TRBJ2-5, with 9 bases aligning to TRBD1. With V trimmed by 4 bases and J by 4 bases, 10 bases remained unmatched. Germline lookup yields CDR1 SGHAT and CDR2 FQDESV (reference sequence). CDR3 length: 16 amino acids. Full variable domain (missing parts from reference TRBV11-1 and TRBJ2-5): EAEVAQSPRYKITEKSQAVAFWCDPISGHATLYWYRQILGQGPELLVQFQDESVVDDSQLPKDRFSAERLKGVDSTLKIQPAELGDSAMYLCASSYTGTGRLETQYFGPGTRLLVL.

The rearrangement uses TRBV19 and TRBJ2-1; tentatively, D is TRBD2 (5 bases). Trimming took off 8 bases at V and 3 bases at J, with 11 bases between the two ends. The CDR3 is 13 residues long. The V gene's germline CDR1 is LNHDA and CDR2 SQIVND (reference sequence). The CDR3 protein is CASGGELYNEQFF. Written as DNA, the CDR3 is TGTGCCAGTGGTGGGGAGCTCTACAATGAGCAGTTCTTC.

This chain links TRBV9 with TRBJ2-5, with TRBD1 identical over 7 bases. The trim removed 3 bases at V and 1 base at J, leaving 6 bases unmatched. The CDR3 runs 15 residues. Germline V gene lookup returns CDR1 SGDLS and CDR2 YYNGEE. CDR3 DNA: TGTGCCAGCAGCGCTAGACAGGGTTCCCAAGAGACCCAGTACTTC. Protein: CASSARQGSQETQYF.

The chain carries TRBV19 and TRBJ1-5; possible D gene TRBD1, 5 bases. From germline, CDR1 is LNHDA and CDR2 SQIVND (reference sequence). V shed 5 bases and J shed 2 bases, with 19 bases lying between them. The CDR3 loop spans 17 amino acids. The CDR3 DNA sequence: TGTGCCAGTAGTGCCGTCCGACAGACTCCGGGCAATCAGCCCCAGCATTTT. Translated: CASSAVRQTPGNQPQHF.

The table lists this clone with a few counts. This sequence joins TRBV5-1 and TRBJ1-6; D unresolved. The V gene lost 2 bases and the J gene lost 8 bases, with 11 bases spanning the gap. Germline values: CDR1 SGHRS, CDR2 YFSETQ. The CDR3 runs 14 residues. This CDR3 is CASSFTGWDSPLHF. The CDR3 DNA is TGCGCCAGCAGCTTTACGGGATGGGATTCACCCCTCCACTTT.

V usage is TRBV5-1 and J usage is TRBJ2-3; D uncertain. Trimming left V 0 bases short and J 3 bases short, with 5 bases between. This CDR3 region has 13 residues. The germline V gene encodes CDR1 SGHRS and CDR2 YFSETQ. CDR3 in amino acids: CASSLDSTDTQYF. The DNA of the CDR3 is TGCGCCAGCAGCTTGGACAGTACAGATACGCAGTATTTT. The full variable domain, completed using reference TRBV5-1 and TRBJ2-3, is KAGVTQTPRYLIKTRGQQVTLSCSPISGHRSVSWYQQTPGQGLQFLFEYFSETQRNKGNFPGRFSGRQFSNSRSEMNVSTLELGDSALYLCASSLDSTDTQYFGPGTRLTVL.

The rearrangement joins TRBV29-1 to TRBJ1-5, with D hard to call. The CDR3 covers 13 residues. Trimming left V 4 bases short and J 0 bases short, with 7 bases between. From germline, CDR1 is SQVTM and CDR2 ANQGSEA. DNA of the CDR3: TGCAGCGTTGCCAGGAATAGCAATCAGCCCCAGCATTTT. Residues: CSVARNSNQPQHF.

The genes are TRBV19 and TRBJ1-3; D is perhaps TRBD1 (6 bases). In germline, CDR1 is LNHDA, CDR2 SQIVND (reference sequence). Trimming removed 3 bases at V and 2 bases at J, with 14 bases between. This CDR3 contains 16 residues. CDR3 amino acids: CASSILGTGPGNTIYF. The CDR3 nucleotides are TGTGCCAGTAGTATTTTGGGAACAGGGCCTGGAAACACCATATATTTT. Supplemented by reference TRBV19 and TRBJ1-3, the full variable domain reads DGGITQSPKYLFRKEGQNVTLSCEQNLNHDAMYWYRQDPGQGLRLIYYSQIVNDFQKGDIAEGYSVSREKKESFPLTVTSAQKNPTAFYLCASSILGTGPGNTIYFGEGSWLTVV.

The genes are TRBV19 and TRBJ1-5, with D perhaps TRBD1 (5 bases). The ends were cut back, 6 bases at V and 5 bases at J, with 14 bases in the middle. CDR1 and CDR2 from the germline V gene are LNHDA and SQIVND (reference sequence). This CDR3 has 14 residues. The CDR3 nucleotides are TGTGCCAGTAGGGGGGGGTCGGGGGATCAGCCCCAGCATTTT. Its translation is CASRGGSGDQPQHF.

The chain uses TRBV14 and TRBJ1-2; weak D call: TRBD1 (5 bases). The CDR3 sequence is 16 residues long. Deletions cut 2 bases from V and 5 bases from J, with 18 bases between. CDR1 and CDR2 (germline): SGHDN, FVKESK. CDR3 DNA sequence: TGTGCCAGCAGCCAATTGGGGACTCCCGTTATTTATGGCTACACCTTC. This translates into CASSQLGTPVIYGYTF. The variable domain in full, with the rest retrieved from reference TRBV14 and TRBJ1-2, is EAGVTQFPSHSVIEKGQTVTLRCDPISGHDNLYWYRRVMGKEIKFLLHFVKESKQDESGMPNNRFLAERTGGTYSTLKVQPAELEDSGVYFCASSQLGTPVIYGYTFGSGTRLTVV.

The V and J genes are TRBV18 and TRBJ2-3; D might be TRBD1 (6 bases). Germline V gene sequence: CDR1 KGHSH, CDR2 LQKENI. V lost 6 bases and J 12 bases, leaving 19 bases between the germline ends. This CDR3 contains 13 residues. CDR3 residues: CASSPGTRGDQYF. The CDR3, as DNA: TGTGCCAGCTCCCCAGGAACCAGGGGAGATCAGTATTTT.

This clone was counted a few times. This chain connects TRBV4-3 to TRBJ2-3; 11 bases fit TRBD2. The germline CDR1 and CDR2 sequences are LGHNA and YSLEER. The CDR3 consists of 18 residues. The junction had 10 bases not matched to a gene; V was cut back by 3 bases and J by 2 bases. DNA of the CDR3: TGCGCCAGCAGCCAGGCCCCCGGGACTAGCGGTTCCACAGATACGCAGTATTTT. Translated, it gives CASSQAPGTSGSTDTQYF.

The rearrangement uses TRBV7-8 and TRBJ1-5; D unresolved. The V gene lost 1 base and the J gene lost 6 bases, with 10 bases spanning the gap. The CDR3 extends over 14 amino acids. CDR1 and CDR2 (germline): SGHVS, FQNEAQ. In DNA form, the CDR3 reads TGTGCCAGCAGCTTAGGGGTGGGGAGTCAGCCCCAGCATTTT. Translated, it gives CASSLGVGSQPQHF.

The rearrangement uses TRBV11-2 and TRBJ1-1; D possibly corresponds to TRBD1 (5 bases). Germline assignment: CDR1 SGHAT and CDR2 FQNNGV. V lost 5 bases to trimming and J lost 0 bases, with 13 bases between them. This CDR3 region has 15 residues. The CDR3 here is CASSPYRQLNTEAFF. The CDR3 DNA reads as TGTGCCAGCAGCCCGTATAGACAGTTGAACACTGAAGCTTTCTTT.

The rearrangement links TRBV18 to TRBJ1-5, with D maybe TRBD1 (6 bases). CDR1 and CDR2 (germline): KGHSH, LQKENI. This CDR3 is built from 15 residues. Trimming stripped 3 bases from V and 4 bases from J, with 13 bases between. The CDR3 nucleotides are TGTGCCAGCTCACCTGAAGGGACACTGAATCAGCCCCAGCATTTT. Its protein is CASSPEGTLNQPQHF.

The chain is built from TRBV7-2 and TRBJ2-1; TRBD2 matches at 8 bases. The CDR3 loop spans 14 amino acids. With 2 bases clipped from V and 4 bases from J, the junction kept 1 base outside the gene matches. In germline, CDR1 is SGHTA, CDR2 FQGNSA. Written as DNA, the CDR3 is TGTGCCAGCAGCTTATCGGGGGGGTACAATGAGCAGTTCTTC. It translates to CASSLSGGYNEQFF.